These 8 T cell receptor beta chains originate from one sample sequenced in a study of identical twins listed by TCRdb under 2016. The library came from 5' RACE. The sequencer was an Illumina HiSeq 2000. The public reads were reanalyzed by TCRdb: fastp trimming at Q25, MiXCR alignment, in-frame beta chains only. Each record represents a unique CDR3 protein, reported with the most common genes and DNA among its rows. The sample table lists around 530,000 distinct CDR3 sequences, roughly 15% of them with a count of one. The top ten hold more than 0.4% of the sample. The sample also formed part of further work on yellow fever vaccine responses in identical twins.

Sequencing was carried out using CD4+ T cells sorted from blood. The receptors originated from a woman aged 18-30 years in good health.

Remarks on this clonotype: Possible read error: a much larger clone is one base away. The genes are TRBV5-1 and TRBJ2-7, with D unclear. CDR3 length equals 12 residues. The V gene's germline CDR1 is SGHRS and CDR2 YFSETQ. CDR3 loop: CASSQTSYEHYF. CDR3 DNA sequence: TGCGCCAGCAGCCAAACGAGCTACGAGCATTACTTC. The whole variable domain, filled in from reference TRBV5-1 and TRBJ2-7, reads KAGVTQTPRYLIKTRGQQVTLSCSPISGHRSVSWYQQTPGQGLQFLFEYFSETQRNKGNFPGRFSGRQFSNSRSEMNVSTLELGDSALYLCASSQTSYEHYFGPGTRLTVT.

CDR3 nucleotide sequence: TGTGCCACCAGCAGCTGGCTCTGGACTAGCGGGGACAATGAGCAGTTCTTC. Its protein is CATSSWLWTSGDNEQFF. The V gene is TRBV15, the J gene TRBJ2-1, with 12 nucleotides matching TRBD2. This CDR3 contains 17 residues. With 3 bases clipped from V and 5 bases from J, the junction kept 8 bases outside the gene matches. Germline V gene data show CDR1 as LNHNV and CDR2 as YYDKDF (reference sequence).

The genes are TRBV20-1 and TRBJ2-7; 7 bases are a match to TRBD2. V gave up 4 bases and J gave up 0 bases; unmatched junction bases: 6. CDR3 length equals 14 residues. Looked up from germline, CDR1 is DFQATT and CDR2 is SNEGSKA (reference sequence). The CDR3 DNA reads as TGCAGTGCTACTTCCGGGACTACCTCCTACGAGCAGTACTTC. Protein sequence: CSATSGTTSYEQYF.

Only a few counts were recorded for this clonotype. This chain's CDR3 is CASSQEVGSKQYV. CDR3 in DNA: TGTGCCAGCAGCCAAGAGGTAGGGTCGAAGCAGTACGTC. The chain is built from TRBV3-1 and TRBJ2-7; D unclear. V was cut by 0 bases and J by 8 bases, with 11 bases left in between. The CDR3 totals 13 residues. The germline V gene has CDR1 LGHDT and CDR2 YNNKEL (reference sequence).

This clonotype has a handful of counts. This chain joins TRBV19 and TRBJ1-5, with D hard to call. This CDR3 has 14 residues. CDR1 and CDR2 from the germline V gene are LNHDA and SQIVND (reference sequence). Trimming left V 3 bases short and J 4 bases short, with 10 bases between. CDR3 amino acids: CASSMDGYNQPQHF. The CDR3 DNA sequence: TGTGCCAGTAGTATGGACGGGTATAATCAGCCCCAGCATTTT.

In this sample, this clonotype turned up many times. V is TRBV12-3 or TRBV12-4 and J is TRBJ2-7, with D perhaps TRBD2 (5 bases). Trimming pared 6 bases from V and 2 bases from J, leaving 14 bases between. The CDR3 loop spans 14 amino acids. The CDR3 spells CASSPPGLPYEQYF. CDR3 DNA: TGTGCCAGCAGCCCGCCAGGACTCCCCTACGAGCAGTACTTC.

This rearrangement joins TRBV20-1 to TRBJ1-2; the D gene is possibly TRBD1 (5 bases). The CDR3 has 13 amino acids. The V and J ends lost 4 bases and 7 bases respectively, with 16 bases between them. Germline V gene sequence: CDR1 DFQATT, CDR2 SNEGSKA (reference sequence). The CDR3 here is CSAIGPGRVGYTF. The CDR3 DNA reads TGCAGTGCTATAGGTCCAGGGAGGGTTGGCTACACCTTC.

This clonotype was observed a single time. The chain carries TRBV18 and TRBJ2-1, with TRBD1 identical over 9 bases. Trimming took 1 base from V and 4 from J; bases not matched to a gene: 5. This CDR3 region has 16 residues. Germline V gene lookup returns CDR1 KGHSH and CDR2 LQKENI. This CDR3 is CASSPRRDREYNEQFF. CDR3 nucleotides: TGTGCCAGCTCACCACGAAGGGACAGGGAGTACAATGAGCAGTTCTTC.